Below, 22 T cell receptor beta chains from the same sample are listed, as sequenced in a study of metastatic and nonmetastatic thyroid tumors (dated by TCRdb to the early 2020s). None of the patients had been given any treatment before thyroid surgery. The library was prepared using PCR. The sample was run on an Illumina HiSeq 4000. In TCRdb, the public reads were trimmed at Q25 with fastp and aligned with MiXCR, with productive beta chains retained. The sample contains about 4,200 clones, around 35% of them found a single time. The ten most abundant clones make up 40% to 50% of the sample. Source material: adjacent normal tissue. These receptors were obtained from a male donor with papillary thyroid cancer or a benign thyroid nodule (not recorded which). Some clones in this sample may be carry-over from other donors' samples.

The V gene is TRBV30, the J gene TRBJ2-2; 7 bases fit TRBD2. The V and J ends lost 2 bases and 1 base, in that order; junction bases with no gene match: 10. The CDR3 spans 17 residues. The germline V gene encodes CDR1 GTSNPN and CDR2 SVGIG (reference sequence). CDR3 residues: CAWSPLGGNRNTGELFF. CDR3 coding DNA: TGTGCCTGGAGTCCCCTCGGGGGGAACAGGAACACCGGGGAGCTGTTTTTT.

This chain joins TRBV6-9 and TRBJ1-2, with a weak D call TRBD1 (5 bases). V lost 5 bases and J 8 bases, leaving 15 bases between the germline ends. The CDR3 spans 13 residues. Germline-derived CDR1 and CDR2 are MNHGY and SVAAGI. The CDR3 sequence: CASSDRHKGGYTF. The CDR3 coding sequence is TGTGCCAGCAGTGATCGACATAAGGGGGGCTACACCTTC.

This clone was seen a single time. The chain has TRBV20-1 and TRBJ1-1, with D perhaps matching TRBD1 (5 bases). The CDR3 has 12 residues. In germline, CDR1 is DFQATT, CDR2 SNEGSKA (reference sequence). Trimming stripped 5 bases from V and 5 bases from J, with 12 bases between. CDR3 sequence reads: CSAPQKGTEAFF. The CDR3 bases are TGCAGTGCTCCCCAAAAGGGGACTGAAGCTTTCTTT.

This chain uses TRBV20-1 with TRBJ1-5; D is undetermined. This CDR3 comprises 14 residues. The germline V gene encodes CDR1 DFQATT and CDR2 SNEGSKA (reference sequence). Trimming pared 0 bases from V and 5 bases from J, leaving 11 bases between. DNA for the CDR3: TGCAGTGCTAGAGATCCCAGCCCCTATCAGCCCCAGCATTTT. It translates to CSARDPSPYQPQHF.

This clone was counted between two and nine times. The chain joins TRBV10-3 to TRBJ1-2, with 9 bases identical to TRBD1. This CDR3 comprises 20 residues. With V trimmed by 0 bases and J by 2 bases, 16 bases remained unmatched. CDR1 and CDR2 (germline): ENHRY, SYGVKD. The CDR3 region is CAISESDILDRGADNYGYTF. The CDR3 nucleotides read TGTGCCATCAGTGAGTCTGATATACTAGACAGGGGGGCGGACAACTATGGCTACACCTTC.

The rearrangement links TRBV28 to TRBJ2-7; a weak D match, TRBD1 (5 bases). Germline V gene data show CDR1 as MDHEN and CDR2 as SYDVKM. V was pared by 7 bases and J by 1 base, with 14 bases between. The CDR3 consists of 14 residues. The CDR3 spells CASNRSGFSYEQYF. The CDR3 nucleotides read TGTGCCAGCAACCGGTCAGGGTTTTCCTACGAGCAGTACTTC.

This sequence joins TRBV28 and TRBJ1-1, with D tentatively TRBD1 (6 bases). The CDR3 spans 14 residues. CDR1 and CDR2 (germline): MDHEN, SYDVKM. V shed 6 bases and J shed 2 bases, with 13 bases lying between them. CDR3 region: CASSLGTTNTEAFF. The CDR3 DNA reads as TGTGCCAGCAGCTTGGGGACAACCAACACTGAAGCTTTCTTT.

This chain connects TRBV6-2 or TRBV6-3 to TRBJ2-7; TRBD2 aligns across 11 bases. Germline assignment: CDR1 MNHEY and CDR2 SVGEGT. The CDR3 spans 16 residues. The trim removed 6 bases at V and 1 base at J, leaving 8 bases unmatched. Written as DNA, the CDR3 is TGTGCCAGCAGGAGTCTAGCGGGAGGCCTTTCCTACGAGCAGTACTTC. Residues: CASRSLAGGLSYEQYF.

This chain joins TRBV7-8 and TRBJ1-2, with TRBD1 as a possible D gene (5 bases). This CDR3 contains 14 residues. The ends were cut back, 5 bases at V and 8 bases at J, with 18 bases in the middle. In germline, CDR1 is SGHVS, CDR2 FQNEAQ. CDR3 loop: CASSPSGQGGGYTF. CDR3 sequence (DNA): TGTGCCAGCAGCCCTAGCGGGCAGGGAGGCGGCTACACCTTC.

This chain uses TRBV20-1 with TRBJ2-7, with D unclear. CDR1 and CDR2 from the germline V gene are DFQATT and SNEGSKA (reference sequence). V was clipped by 5 bases and J by 0 bases, with 14 bases between them. The CDR3 length is 14 residues. Here the CDR3 reads CSAGAGWASYEQYF. The CDR3 DNA reads TGCAGTGCTGGAGCTGGATGGGCCTCCTACGAGCAGTACTTC.

CDR3 region: CAWSPLGGDRNTGELFF. DNA for the CDR3: TGTGCCTGGAGTCCCCTCGGGGGGGACAGGAACACCGGGGAGCTGTTTTTT. The chain combines TRBV30 with TRBJ2-2; maybe TRBD2 (8 bases). The CDR3 contains 17 residues. V was shortened by 2 bases and J by 1 base, with 17 bases between the two germline ends. Germline values: CDR1 GTSNPN, CDR2 SVGIG (reference sequence).

The table lists this clone with a few counts. J is TRBJ1-2 and V is TRBV12-3 or TRBV12-4; no clear D gene. CDR3 length: 11 residues. V lost 4 bases, J lost 6 bases, and 6 bases lay in between. CDR3 bases: TGTGCCAGCAGTTCCCGCCATGGCTACACCTTC. Its protein product is CASSSRHGYTF.

This clone came up a few times. The V call is TRBV12-3 or TRBV12-4, the J call TRBJ1-1; 9 bases map to TRBD1. The CDR3 length is 13 residues. J gave up 5 bases and V 7 bases, and 5 bases lay outside the gene matches. CDR3 nucleotides: TGTGCCAGCACCAAGGACAGGGGAACTGAAGCTTTCTTT. It specifies CASTKDRGTEAFF.

This clone came up a few times. The rearrangement uses TRBV12-3 or TRBV12-4 and TRBJ2-3, with TRBD2 as a possible D gene (5 bases). Between the trimmed V and J ends, which lost 2 bases and 7 bases, there was a span of 19 bases. The CDR3 spans 16 residues. CDR3 loop: CASSLTSGDVTNTQYF. The DNA of the CDR3 is TGTGCCAGCAGTTTAACCAGCGGAGACGTTACAAATACGCAGTATTTT.

The gene calls are TRBV14 and TRBJ1-4; D unresolved. V was trimmed by 3 bases and J by 7 bases, leaving 9 bases between them. This CDR3 has 13 amino acids. CDR1 SGHDN and CDR2 FVKESK come from the germline V gene. CDR3 in amino acids: CASSHRISEKLFF. Written as DNA, the CDR3 is TGTGCCAGCAGCCATAGAATTAGTGAAAAACTGTTTTTT.

This clone appeared a few times. The V gene is TRBV6-1, the J gene TRBJ1-1; D is perhaps TRBD1 (6 bases). Germline CDR1 is MNHNS and CDR2 is SASEGT. The V end was cut by 7 bases, the J end by 2 bases, with 14 bases between. The CDR3 extends over 14 amino acids. Here the CDR3 reads CASIPTGLNTEAFF. CDR3 in DNA: TGTGCCAGCATCCCCACAGGGCTAAACACTGAAGCTTTCTTT.

This clone was found a few times. The chain joins TRBV15 to TRBJ2-1; 7 bases line up with TRBD2. CDR3 length: 17 residues. Germline-derived CDR1 and CDR2 are LNHNV and YYDKDF (reference sequence). The J segment lost 0 bases and the V segment lost 1 base, leaving 6 bases of the junction unmatched. CDR3 sequence: CATSRVPSGSSYNEQFF. In DNA form, the CDR3 reads TGTGCCACCAGCAGAGTTCCTAGCGGCAGCTCCTACAATGAGCAGTTCTTC.

The rearrangement joins TRBV5-1 to TRBJ2-1; unclear D gene. The germline CDR1 and CDR2 sequences are SGHRS and YFSETQ. The V end lost 4 bases, the J end lost 6 bases, and 8 bases lay between the germline ends. This CDR3 region has 12 residues. The chain's CDR3 is CASSREGNEQFF. CDR3 nucleotides: TGCGCCAGCAGCCGAGAAGGCAATGAGCAGTTCTTC. Using reference TRBV5-1 and TRBJ2-1 for the parts outside the CDR3, the full variable domain is KAGVTQTPRYLIKTRGQQVTLSCSPISGHRSVSWYQQTPGQGLQFLFEYFSETQRNKGNFPGRFSGRQFSNSRSEMNVSTLELGDSALYLCASSREGNEQFFGPGTRLTVL.

The rearrangement links TRBV11-2 to TRBJ1-1, with D unclear. V shed 1 base and J shed 6 bases, with 18 bases lying between them. This CDR3 has 16 amino acids. The V gene's germline CDR1 is SGHAT and CDR2 FQNNGV. The CDR3 nucleotides are TGTGCCAGCAGCTTAGGACACCCGGGGTTAGTGGCTGAAGCTTTCTTT. Translated, it gives CASSLGHPGLVAEAFF.

This clone qualifies as large (0.1 to 1%). The rearrangement joins TRBV2 to TRBJ2-7; D gene uncertain. Trimming shortened V by 6 bases and J by 9 bases, and 12 bases separated the two germline ends. The germline V gene encodes CDR1 SNHLY and CDR2 FYNNEI. This CDR3 spans 11 amino acids. The CDR3 protein is CASRILTGQYF. The CDR3 DNA reads TGTGCCAGCAGGATTCTAACTGGGCAGTACTTC.

A note on this clone: No conserved phenylalanine or tryptophan ends this CDR3, so it is likely a read error. V and J are TRBV20-1 and TRBJ2-7, with TRBD2 identical over 8 bases. The CDR3 runs 15 residues. Germline-derived CDR1 and CDR2 are DFQATT and SNEGSKA (reference sequence). The CDR3 DNA reads as TGCAGTGGTAGGGGGGCTAGCGGGCAAACCTACCAGCAGTACTGC. It specifies CSGRGASGQTYQQYC.

The chain joins TRBV7-6 to TRBJ1-6, with a possible D match to TRBD1 (6 bases). The germline V and J ends were trimmed by 6 bases and 7 bases, with 10 bases remaining between them. CDR1 is SGHVS and CDR2 is FNYEAQ in the germline V gene. The CDR3 sequence is 13 residues long. The CDR3 region has the DNA TGTGCCAGCAGTACAGGGCCAAATTCACCCCTCCACTTT. This translates into CASSTGPNSPLHF.